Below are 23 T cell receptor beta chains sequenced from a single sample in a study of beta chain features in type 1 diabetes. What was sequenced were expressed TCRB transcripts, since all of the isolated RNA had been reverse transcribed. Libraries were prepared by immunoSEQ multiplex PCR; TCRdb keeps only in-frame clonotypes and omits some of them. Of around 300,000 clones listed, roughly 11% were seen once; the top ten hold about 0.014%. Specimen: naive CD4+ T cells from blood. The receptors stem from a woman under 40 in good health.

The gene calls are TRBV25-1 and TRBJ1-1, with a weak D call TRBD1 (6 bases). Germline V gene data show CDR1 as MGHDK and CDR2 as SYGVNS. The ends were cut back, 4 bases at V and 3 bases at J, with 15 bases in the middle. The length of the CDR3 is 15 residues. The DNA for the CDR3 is TGTGCCAGCAGTGTTACAGGGTGGGCGGACACTGAAGCTTTCTTT. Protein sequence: CASSVTGWADTEAFF.

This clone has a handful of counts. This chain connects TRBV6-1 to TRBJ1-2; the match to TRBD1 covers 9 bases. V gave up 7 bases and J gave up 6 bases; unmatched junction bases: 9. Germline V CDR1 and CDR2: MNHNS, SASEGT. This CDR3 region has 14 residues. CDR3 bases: TGTGCCAGCACGAGAGGGACAGGGACCCATGGCTACACCTTC. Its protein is CASTRGTGTHGYTF.

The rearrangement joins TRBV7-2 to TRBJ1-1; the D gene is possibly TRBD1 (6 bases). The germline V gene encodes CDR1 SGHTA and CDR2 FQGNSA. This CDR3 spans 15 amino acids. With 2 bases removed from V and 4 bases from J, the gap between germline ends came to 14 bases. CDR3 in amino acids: CASSLSSAGATEAFF. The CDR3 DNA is TGTGCCAGCAGCTTATCGTCGGCAGGGGCCACTGAAGCTTTCTTT.

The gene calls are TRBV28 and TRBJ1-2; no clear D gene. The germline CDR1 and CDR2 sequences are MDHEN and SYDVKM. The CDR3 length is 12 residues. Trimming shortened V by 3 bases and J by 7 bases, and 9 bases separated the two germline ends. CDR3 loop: CASSFLRSGYTF. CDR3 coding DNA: TGTGCCAGCAGTTTTCTTCGGTCTGGCTACACCTTC.

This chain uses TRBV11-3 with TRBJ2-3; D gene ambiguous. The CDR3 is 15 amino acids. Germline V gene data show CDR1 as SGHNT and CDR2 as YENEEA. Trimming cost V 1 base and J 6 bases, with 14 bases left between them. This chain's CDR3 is CASSLGDTPRDTQYF. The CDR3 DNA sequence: TGTGCCAGCAGCTTAGGAGACACCCCACGGGATACGCAGTATTTT.

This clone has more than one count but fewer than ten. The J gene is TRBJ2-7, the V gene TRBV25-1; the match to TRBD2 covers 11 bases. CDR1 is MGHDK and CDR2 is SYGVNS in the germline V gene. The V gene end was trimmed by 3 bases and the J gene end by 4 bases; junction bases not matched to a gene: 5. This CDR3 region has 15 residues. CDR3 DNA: TGTGCCAGCAGTGATAGCGGGAGGGCCTTTTACGAGCAGTACTTC. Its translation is CASSDSGRAFYEQYF.

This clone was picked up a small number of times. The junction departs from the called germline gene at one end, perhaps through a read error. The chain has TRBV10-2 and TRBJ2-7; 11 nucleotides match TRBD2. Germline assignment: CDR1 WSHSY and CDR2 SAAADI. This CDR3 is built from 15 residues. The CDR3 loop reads CAISRPSGRINEQYF. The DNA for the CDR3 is TGCGCCATCAGTCGGCCTAGCGGGAGGATCAACGAGCAGTACTTC.

CDR3 sequence reads: CASSLLQGIYEQYF. For the CDR3, the DNA is TGTGCCAGCAGCTTACTGCAGGGGATCTACGAGCAGTACTTC. This chain connects TRBV13 to TRBJ2-7, with TRBD1 as a possible D gene (6 bases). Germline lookup yields CDR1 PRHDT and CDR2 FYEKMQ (reference sequence). The CDR3 spans 14 residues. The V gene lost 2 bases and the J gene lost 3 bases, with 11 bases spanning the gap. Based on the CDR3 plus reference TRBV13 and TRBJ2-7, the full variable domain is AAGVIQSPRHLIKEKRETATLKCYPIPRHDTVYWYQQGPGQDPQFLISFYEKMQSDKGSIPDRFSAQQFSDYHSELNMSSLELGDSALYFCASSLLQGIYEQYFGPGTRLTVT.

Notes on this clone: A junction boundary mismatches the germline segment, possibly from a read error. CDR3 DNA: TGCAGCGTCCATGGACAGGGCACGGATACGCAGTATTTT. This gives the protein CSVHGQGTDTQYF. The V and J genes are TRBV29-1 and TRBJ2-3; 8 bases agree with TRBD1. CDR1 is SQVTM, CDR2 ANQGSEA, per germline. This CDR3 contains 13 residues.

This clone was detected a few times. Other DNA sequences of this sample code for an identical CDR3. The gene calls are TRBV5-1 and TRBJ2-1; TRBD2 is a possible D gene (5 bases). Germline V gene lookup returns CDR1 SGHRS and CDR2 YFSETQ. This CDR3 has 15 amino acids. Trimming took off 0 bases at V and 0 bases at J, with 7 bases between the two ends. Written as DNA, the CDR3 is TGCGCCAGCAGCTTGGTGGGGAGCTCCTACAATGAGCAGTTCTTC. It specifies CASSLVGSSYNEQFF.

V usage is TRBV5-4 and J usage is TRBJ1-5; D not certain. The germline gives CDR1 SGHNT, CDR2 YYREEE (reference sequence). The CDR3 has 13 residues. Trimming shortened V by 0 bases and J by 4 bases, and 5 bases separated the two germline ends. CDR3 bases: TGTGCCAGCAGCTTGGCCCCGAATCAGCCCCAGCATTTT. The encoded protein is CASSLAPNQPQHF.

The CDR3 loop reads CASSKVRLVAYEQYF. The CDR3 bases are TGTGCCAGCAGCAAAGTGCGGCTAGTGGCCTACGAGCAGTACTTC. This sequence joins TRBV21-1 and TRBJ2-7; the table's D call of TRBD2 was not tested on the DNA. TRBV21-1 is tagged as a pseudogene. This CDR3 is 15 amino acids long.

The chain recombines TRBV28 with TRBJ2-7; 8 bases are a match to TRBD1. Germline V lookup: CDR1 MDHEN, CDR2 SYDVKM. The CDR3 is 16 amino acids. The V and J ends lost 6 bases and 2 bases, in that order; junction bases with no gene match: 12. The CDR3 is CASSLGSVQGAYEQYF. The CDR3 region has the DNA TGTGCCAGCAGCCTAGGGTCGGTACAGGGGGCCTACGAGCAGTACTTC.

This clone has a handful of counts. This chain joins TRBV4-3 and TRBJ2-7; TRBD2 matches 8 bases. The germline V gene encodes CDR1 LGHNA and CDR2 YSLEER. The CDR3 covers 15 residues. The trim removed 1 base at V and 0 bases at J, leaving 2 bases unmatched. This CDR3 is CASSQVSGSSYEQYF. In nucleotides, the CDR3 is TGCGCCAGCAGCCAAGTAAGCGGGAGCTCCTACGAGCAGTACTTC.

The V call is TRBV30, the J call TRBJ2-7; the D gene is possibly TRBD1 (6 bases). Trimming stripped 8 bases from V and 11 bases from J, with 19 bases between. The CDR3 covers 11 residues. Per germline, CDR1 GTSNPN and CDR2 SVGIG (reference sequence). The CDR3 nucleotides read TGTGCCGGTTCACAGGGTAGCTTCGAGTACTTC. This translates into CAGSQGSFEYF.

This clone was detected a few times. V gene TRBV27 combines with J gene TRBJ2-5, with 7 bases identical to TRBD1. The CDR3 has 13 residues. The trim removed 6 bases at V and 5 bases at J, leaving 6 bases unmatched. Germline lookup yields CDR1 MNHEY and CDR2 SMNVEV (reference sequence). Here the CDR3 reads CASRPGQTETQYF. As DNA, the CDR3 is TGTGCCAGCAGACCGGGACAGACGGAGACCCAGTACTTC.

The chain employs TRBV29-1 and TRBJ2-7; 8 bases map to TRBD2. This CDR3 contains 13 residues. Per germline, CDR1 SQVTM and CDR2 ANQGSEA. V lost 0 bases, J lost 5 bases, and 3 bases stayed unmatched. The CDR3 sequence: CSVEETGGDEQYF. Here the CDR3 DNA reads TGCAGCGTTGAAGAAACGGGGGGGGACGAGCAGTACTTC.

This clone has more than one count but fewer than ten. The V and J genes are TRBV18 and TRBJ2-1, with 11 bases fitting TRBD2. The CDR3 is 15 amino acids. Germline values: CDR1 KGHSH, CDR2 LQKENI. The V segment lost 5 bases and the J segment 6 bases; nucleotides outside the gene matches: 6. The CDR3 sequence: CASSYTSGSINEQFF. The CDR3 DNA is TGTGCCAGCTCATACACTAGCGGGAGTATCAATGAGCAGTTCTTC.

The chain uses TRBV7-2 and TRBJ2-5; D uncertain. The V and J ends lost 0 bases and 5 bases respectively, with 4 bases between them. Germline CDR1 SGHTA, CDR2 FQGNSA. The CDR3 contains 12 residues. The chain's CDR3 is CASSLAEETQYF. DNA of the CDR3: TGTGCCAGCAGCTTAGCCGAGGAGACCCAGTACTTC.

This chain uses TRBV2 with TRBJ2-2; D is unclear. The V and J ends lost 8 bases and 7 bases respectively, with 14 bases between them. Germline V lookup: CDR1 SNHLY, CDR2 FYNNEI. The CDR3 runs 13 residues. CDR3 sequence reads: CASCYEVVGELFF. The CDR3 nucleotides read TGTGCCAGCTGCTATGAGGTGGTCGGGGAGCTGTTTTTT.

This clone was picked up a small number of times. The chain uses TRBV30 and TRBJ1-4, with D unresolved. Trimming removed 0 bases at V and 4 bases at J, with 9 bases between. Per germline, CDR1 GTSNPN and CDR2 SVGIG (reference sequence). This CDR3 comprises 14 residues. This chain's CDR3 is CAWSVPPRNEKLFF. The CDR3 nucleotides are TGTGCCTGGAGTGTACCACCGCGTAATGAAAAACTGTTTTTT.

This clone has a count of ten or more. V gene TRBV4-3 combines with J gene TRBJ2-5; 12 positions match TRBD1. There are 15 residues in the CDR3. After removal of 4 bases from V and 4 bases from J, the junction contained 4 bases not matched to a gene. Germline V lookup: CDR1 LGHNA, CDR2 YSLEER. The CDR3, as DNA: TGCGCCAGCAGCCGGGACAGGGGGCGGGGAGAGACCCAGTACTTC. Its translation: CASSRDRGRGETQYF.

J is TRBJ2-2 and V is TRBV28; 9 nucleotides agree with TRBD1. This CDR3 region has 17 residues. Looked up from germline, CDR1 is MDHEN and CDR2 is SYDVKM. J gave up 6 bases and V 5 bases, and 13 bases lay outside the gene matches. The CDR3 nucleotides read TGTGCCAGCAGTCCATCGCCGGGACAGGGAAGCGCCGGGGAGCTGTTTTTT. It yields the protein CASSPSPGQGSAGELFF.